This TCR beta chain was obtained from a study of post-analysis software for immune sequencing data (dated by TCRdb to the mid-2010s). Regarding the research as a whole: Recorded disease courses included relapsing-remitting, secondary progressive and progressive-relapsing multiple sclerosis, with some patients lacking subtype annotation. Patient repertoires were compared against about a dozen previously published healthy control repertoires from donors aged about 6 to 27 years. A subset of samples was prepared in parallel using single-end sample barcoding, then pooled and co-amplified after Illumina adapter ligation.

To demonstrate the VDJtools post-analysis software, TCR beta repertoires were profiled from the peripheral blood of more than ten young patients with multiple sclerosis. The patients with multiple sclerosis were children and adolescents between 6 and 15 years of age. General conclusions and limits of the study: The multiple sclerosis patient group was slightly younger than the control group. Patients showed significantly higher frequencies than controls for about 5 TRBV segments, among them TRBV5-6, TRBV5-1 and TRBV20-1. Direct clustering with F measure showed strong co-clustering of samples prepared in the same batch, prompting a batch-effect correction. Normalized Chao1 diversity was significantly lower in multiple sclerosis patients than controls, suggesting substantial peripheral T-cell clonal expansion.

The CDR3 runs 14 amino acids, cysteine and phenylalanine included. The entry retains the CDR3 DNA only, 42 bases that are in frame from base 1. The V end loses 1 base and the J end loses 4 bases, and a stretch of 8 bases separates them. Concerning this clonotype itself: What this receptor recognizes is not known. Per-base quality was not reported, and no clone a single base away is much larger than it.

To prepare the library, PCR was applied. Sequencing instrument: Illumina HiSeq 2500. To reduce PCR and sequencing biases, unique molecular identifiers were built into the TCR beta cDNA libraries. Per 1 to 10 million input T cells, roughly 0.5 million cDNA molecules were obtained, such that each molecule approximated one T cell. The same protocol used for the earlier healthy control dataset was applied to prepare and sequence the patient libraries. Within a given batch, samples were prepared together, multiplexed and sequenced on the same HiSeq lane. The authors' analysis ran thus. Raw barcoded reads were processed with MIGEC, discarding single-read molecular identifier groups before consensus assembly and CDR3 extraction. Clonotype tables were post-analysed with VDJtools, and diversity was normalized by down-sampling all datasets to the smallest sample size. In repertoire overlap clustering, CDR3 amino acid sequences, but not nucleotide sequences, were matched to correct batch-related cross-sample contamination. TCRdb took the public reads, trimmed them with fastp at Q25, ran MiXCR for clone calling and kept in-frame beta chains. For every CDR3 protein sequence, its rows merge into one entry that carries the most common genes and DNA. Here the V and J calls rest on TCRdb's processing, not on the authors' analysis. This sample is represented by roughly 650,000 distinct CDR3 sequences; 59% of them were singletons. The ten largest clonotypes hold 10% to 12% of the sample.

Sequences were obtained from blood. The sequence joins TRBV12-3 or TRBV12-4 to TRBJ1-5, with an unclear D gene assignment. This TCR was sampled from a girl aged 2-15 years with multiple sclerosis. The nucleotide sequence is given as TGTGCCAGCAGTTTAGATACAGAAAATCAGCCCCAGCATTTT. This codes for CASSLDTENQPQHF.